Presented here are 19 T cell receptor beta chains from one specimen sequenced in a study of lung T cells in sarcoidosis with Löfgren's syndrome. Each CDR3 protein gets one entry after TCRdb re-called the reads with MiXCR. Of about 21,000 distinct CDR3 sequences detected, about 20% appear once; the ten largest clones hold around 4.3%. Specimen: CD4+ T cells from PBMCs. These TCRs come from a human donor with sarcoidosis (Löfgren's syndrome or another form), or a control subject (not recorded which).

This clonotype was seen more than once but under ten times. The chain has TRBV30 and TRBJ2-7; D is perhaps TRBD2 (6 bases). The CDR3 is 13 residues long. Germline V gene sequence: CDR1 GTSNPN, CDR2 SVGIG (reference sequence). Between the trimmed V and J ends, which lost 6 bases and 3 bases, there was a span of 15 bases. The CDR3 nucleotides read TGTGCCTGCAGGGACGGAGCGGGCTACGAGCAGTACTTC. This encodes CACRDGAGYEQYF.

This clonotype appeared many times. The rearrangement links TRBV28 to TRBJ2-7; weak D call: TRBD2 (6 bases). The V end lost 3 bases, the J end lost 11 bases, and 14 bases lay between the germline ends. Germline V lookup: CDR1 MDHEN, CDR2 SYDVKM. The CDR3 is 12 amino acids. Here the CDR3 DNA reads TGTGCCAGCAGTTTCCTCGGACGGGAGAAGTACTTC. Protein: CASSFLGREKYF.

Ten or more counts support this clonotype. This chain joins TRBV28 and TRBJ2-5; possible D gene TRBD1, 6 bases. The CDR3 runs to 15 residues. Germline CDR1 reads MDHEN; CDR2 reads SYDVKM. V was clipped by 2 bases and J by 1 base, with 11 bases between them. In DNA form, the CDR3 reads TGTGCCAGCAGTTTAGGGGGCTACCTCCAAGAGACCCAGTACTTC. This sequence encodes CASSLGGYLQETQYF.

In its sample, this clonotype was seen many times. This chain links TRBV6-1 with TRBJ2-6, with D possibly matching TRBD2 (5 bases). From germline, CDR1 is MNHNS and CDR2 SASEGT. This CDR3 has 16 residues. V dropped 5 bases and J dropped 3 bases, with 14 bases sitting between them. Here the CDR3 DNA reads TGTGCCAGCAGTACCCGGGGAGCAGGTGGGGCCAACGTCCTGACTTTC. This codes for CASSTRGAGGANVLTF.

This clonotype was counted many times. The V gene is TRBV12-3 or TRBV12-4, the J gene TRBJ1-5; 9 bases are shared with TRBD1. This CDR3 comprises 17 residues. Trimming cost V 6 bases and J 0 bases; bases outside gene matches: 9. The CDR3 DNA follows: TGTGCCAGCAGCACGGGACAGGGAGGCCATAGCAATCAGCCCCAGCATTTT. Residues: CASSTGQGGHSNQPQHF.

The gene calls are TRBV15 and TRBJ1-5; D is unclear. V was cut by 0 bases and J by 6 bases, with 12 bases left in between. The CDR3 runs to 15 residues. Germline V gene data show CDR1 as LNHNV and CDR2 as YYDKDF (reference sequence). The CDR3 sequence is CATSRDLVGRQPQHF. In DNA, the CDR3 is TGTGCCACCAGCAGAGACCTTGTCGGGCGTCAGCCCCAGCATTTT.

This clonotype is judged medium-sized. CDR3 sequence: CASSKNTEAFF. CDR3 DNA: TGTGCCAGCAGTAAGAACACTGAAGCTTTCTTT. The J gene is TRBJ1-1, the V gene TRBV28; no definite D call. This CDR3 is built from 11 residues. Trimming took off 5 bases at V and 1 base at J, with 2 bases between the two ends. Germline values: CDR1 MDHEN, CDR2 SYDVKM.

The chain employs TRBV11-3 and TRBJ2-3, with 14 bases fitting TRBD2. CDR1 and CDR2 from the germline V gene are SGHNT and YENEEA. CDR3 length: 17 residues. Losses at the gene ends were 5 bases for V and 1 base for J; bases not matched to a gene: 5. DNA for the CDR3: TGTGCCAGCAGCCGAGGGACTAGCGGGGGAGGCACAGATACGCAGTATTTT. It encodes CASSRGTSGGGTDTQYF.

This clonotype rates as medium-sized. V is TRBV7-6 and J is TRBJ2-7, with D perhaps TRBD1 or TRBD2 (6 bases each). The CDR3 spans 12 residues. Trimming stripped 5 bases from V and 7 bases from J, with 12 bases between. Germline CDR1 is SGHVS and CDR2 is FNYEAQ. The CDR3 region is CASSVRGEEQYF. CDR3 coding DNA: TGTGCCAGCAGCGTAAGGGGGGAAGAGCAGTACTTC.

This sequence joins TRBV24-1 and TRBJ2-1, with 9 bases matching TRBD2. Per germline, CDR1 KGHDR and CDR2 SFDVKD. With 4 bases clipped from V and 3 bases from J, the junction kept 6 bases outside the gene matches. The CDR3 has 16 residues. The CDR3 loop reads CATSEPTSGGYNEQFF. As DNA, the CDR3 is TGTGCCACCAGTGAACCGACTAGCGGAGGCTACAATGAGCAGTTCTTC.

As to this clonotype: It may be a read error: a sequence one base away is much more abundant. The chain carries TRBV29-1 and TRBJ2-1; 11 bases map to TRBD2. Germline CDR1 is SQVTM and CDR2 is ANQGSEA. The CDR3 contains 14 residues. J lost 3 bases, V lost 6 bases, and 4 bases had no gene match. The CDR3: CSVPTSGSYNEQFF. The CDR3 DNA follows: TGCAGCGTCCCCACTAGCGGGAGCTACAATGAGCAGTTCTTC.

In its sample, this clonotype ranks as medium-sized. The CDR3 DNA is TGTGCCACGCGGAGTAGCGGGGATTACAATGAGCAGTTCTTC. Translated, it gives CATRSSGDYNEQFF. This chain connects TRBV6-1 to TRBJ2-1; 8 bases map to TRBD2. Germline CDR1 is MNHNS and CDR2 is SASEGT. This CDR3 is built from 14 residues. V trimming: 10 bases; J trimming: 4 bases; junction bases outside the gene matches: 9.

For this clonotype: This may arise from a read error, as a much more abundant clone is one base away. J is TRBJ1-1 and V is TRBV4-2, with unresolved D. V gave up 1 base and J gave up 10 bases, with 13 bases separating them. Germline values: CDR1 LGHNA, CDR2 YNFKEQ. The CDR3 runs to 13 residues. The CDR3 DNA is TGTGCCAGCAGCCAAGGTCCGGCCTCGAGAGCTTTCTTT. This gives the protein CASSQGPASRAFF.

This clonotype was seen just once. Given a much more abundant clone one base away, this may be a read error. V and J are TRBV2 and TRBJ2-1, with D perhaps TRBD1 or TRBD2 (6 bases each). Germline CDR1 and CDR2: SNHLY and FYNNEI. The CDR3 has 15 residues. V gave up 8 bases and J gave up 2 bases, with 16 bases separating them. CDR3 DNA: TGTGCCAGCGGGGGCCCGGGACTCCCCTACAATGAGCAGTTCTTC. Its protein is CASGGPGLPYNEQFF.

By share, this clonotype ranks as medium-sized (0.01 to 0.1%). The V gene is TRBV7-2, the J gene TRBJ2-3; the D gene could be TRBD1 or TRBD2 (5 bases each). Germline CDR1 reads SGHTA; CDR2 reads FQGNSA. With 4 bases removed from V and 2 bases from J, the gap between germline ends came to 13 bases. The CDR3 has 15 amino acids. DNA of the CDR3: TGTGCCAGCAGCTCCGGGGCCGTCGTCACAGATACGCAGTATTTT. This gives the protein CASSSGAVVTDTQYF. Complete variable domain (other parts from reference TRBV7-2 and TRBJ2-3): GAGVSQSPSNKVTEKGKDVELRCDPISGHTALYWYRQSLGQGLEFLIYFQGNSAPDKSGLPSDRFSAERTGGSVSTLTIQRTQQEDSAVYLCASSSGAVVTDTQYFGPGTRLTVL.

By sample fraction, this clonotype is medium-sized. The rearrangement uses TRBV6-1 and TRBJ2-7, with 7 bases identical to TRBD2. The CDR3 is made up of 15 amino acids. Per the germline V gene, CDR1 is MNHNS and CDR2 is SASEGT. J was trimmed by 3 bases and V by 6 bases; bases with no gene match: 11. CDR3 residues: CASSPVLAVGYEQYF. CDR3 sequence (DNA): TGTGCCAGCAGCCCCGTTCTAGCGGTTGGCTACGAGCAGTACTTC.

This clonotype occurred many times. The rearrangement joins TRBV7-9 to TRBJ1-4, with D tentatively TRBD1 (5 bases). Germline CDR1 reads SEHNR; CDR2 reads FQNEAQ (reference sequence). Trimming shortened V by 2 bases and J by 10 bases, and 14 bases separated the two germline ends. The CDR3 loop spans 14 amino acids. The CDR3 is CASSLQGERPKLFF. CDR3 bases: TGTGCCAGCAGCTTACAGGGAGAGCGGCCAAAACTGTTTTTT.

This clonotype qualifies as medium-sized. This chain joins TRBV28 and TRBJ2-3; a possible D gene is TRBD1 (6 bases). Trimming left V 3 bases short and J 2 bases short, with 9 bases between. CDR1 and CDR2 (germline): MDHEN, SYDVKM. There are 14 residues in the CDR3. The CDR3 DNA sequence: TGTGCCAGCAGTTTTCAGGGGCCCACAGATACGCAGTATTTT. Translation: CASSFQGPTDTQYF.

This clonotype qualifies as medium-sized. The chain has TRBV15 and TRBJ2-1, with 13 bases aligning to TRBD2. Germline V gene sequence: CDR1 LNHNV, CDR2 YYDKDF (reference sequence). This CDR3 is built from 16 residues. With 5 bases clipped from V and 9 bases from J, the junction kept 10 bases outside the gene matches. Written as DNA, the CDR3 is TGTGCCACCAGCGGCCCGAGACTAGCGGGGGGCAGTGAGCAGTTCTTC. Translating gives CATSGPRLAGGSEQFF.